This T cell receptor (beta chain) appears in the sequencing data of a study of T cell changes during pregnancy in multiple sclerosis. The V gene's germline CDR1 is SGHVS and CDR2 FNYEAQ. Trimming at V came to 5 bases and at J to 0 bases, leaving 6 bases not matched to a gene. The CDR3 has 16 residues. Sequencing was performed with immunoSEQ multiplex PCR; in TCRdb, only in-frame clones are kept and a portion is missing. The sample has some 40,000 clones, 80% to 95% seen once. The chain is built from TRBV7-6 and TRBJ2-3; 9 nucleotides line up with TRBD2. The specimen comprised CD4+ T cells from peripheral blood mononuclear cells, sampled in the third trimester of pregnancy. This sequence originates from a female donor in good health, enrolled as a control in a pregnancy study. The CDR3 loop reads CASSPGLALSTDTQYF. The CDR3 DNA sequence: TGTGCCAGCAGCCCAGGACTAGCGCTTAGCACAGATACGCAGTATTTT.